The TCR beta chain under discussion was sequenced for a study of T cell changes during pregnancy in multiple sclerosis. The data were produced by immunoSEQ multiplex PCR, yet TCRdb's version contains in-frame clones alone and is incomplete. The table lists 45,000 to 50,000 clones, 92% of them singletons. V dropped 4 bases and J dropped 5; count of bases not matched to a gene: 7. Looked up from germline, CDR1 is LNHDA and CDR2 is SQIVND (reference sequence). The CDR3 length is 15 residues. This specimen was CD4+ T cells from peripheral blood mononuclear cells, taken in the second trimester of pregnancy. The sequence was collected from a female donor in good health, enrolled as a control in a pregnancy study. The chain is built from TRBV19 and TRBJ2-2; 7 nucleotides agree with TRBD1. CDR3 sequence reads: CASSTRQGWTGELFF. The CDR3 DNA is TGTGCCAGTAGTACCCGACAGGGTTGGACCGGGGAGCTGTTTTTT. Filled out from reference TRBV19 and TRBJ2-2, the complete variable domain reads DGGITQSPKYLFRKEGQNVTLSCEQNLNHDAMYWYRQDPGQGLRLIYYSQIVNDFQKGDIAEGYSVSREKKESFPLTVTSAQKNPTAFYLCASSTRQGWTGELFFGEGSRLTVL.